This T cell receptor beta chain comes out of a study of cytomegalovirus exposure and HLA in healthy donors. Study outcomes and limitations: Common viral pathogens were later found to be apparently linked to several of the most significant clusters. In a later analysis, at a false discovery rate of 0.05, over 15,000 TCR beta sequences matched HLA alleles.

V was pared by 6 bases and J by 4 bases, with 9 bases between. CDR1 is MNHNY, CDR2 SVGAGI, per germline (reference sequence). This CDR3 is 13 amino acids long. Researchers ran the PCR with 60 Vbeta and 13 Jbeta primers. Profiled with immunoSEQ multiplex PCR; TCRdb holds only in-frame clones, not every one. The profile shows tens of thousands of clones, roughly 63% of them singletons. About this clone: Its antigen is currently unknown.

This chain joins TRBV6-6 and TRBJ2-2; the D is unclear. The sequenced sample was PBMCs. The clonotype comes from a boy under 18 in good health and CMV-seropositive. The CDR3 sequence: CASSRLSTGELFF. The CDR3 DNA follows: TGTGCCAGCAGCCGTCTCAGCACCGGGGAGCTGTTTTTT.